The 28 T cell receptor beta chains listed next were all sequenced from one sample in a study of T cell clones after liver transplantation. TCRdb keeps only in-frame clones here, not all; method: immunoSEQ multiplex PCR. The sample includes roughly 97,000 clones, 80% to 85% of them seen just once. The source material was CD4+ T cells from blood, sampled before liver transplant. The origin of the receptors is a human donor who received a liver transplant.

The genes are TRBV9 and TRBJ1-3; D is unclear. V gave up 3 bases and J gave up 0 bases, with 7 bases separating them. CDR3 size: 14 residues. Germline V lookup: CDR1 SGDLS, CDR2 YYNGEE. This CDR3 reads CASSALDSGNTIYF. CDR3 bases: TGTGCCAGCAGCGCCCTGGACTCTGGAAACACCATATATTTT.

The chain carries TRBV27 and TRBJ1-1; TRBD1 might be the D (6 bases). The CDR3 length is 12 residues. Trimming left V 3 bases short and J 11 bases short, with 13 bases between. Germline loops: CDR1 MNHEY, CDR2 SMNVEV (reference sequence). The CDR3 sequence: CASSFRRGAAFF. DNA of the CDR3: TGTGCCAGCAGTTTTCGCAGGGGTGCTGCTTTCTTT.

This clone occurred once. The chain combines TRBV7-6 with TRBJ2-3; TRBD1 agrees at 8 bases. In germline, CDR1 is SGHVS, CDR2 FNYEAQ. Trimming at V came to 2 bases and at J to 2 bases, leaving 6 bases not matched to a gene. This CDR3 has 16 residues. CDR3 in DNA: TGTGCCAGCAGCTTAAGCGGACAGGGAAACACAGATACGCAGTATTTT. Translation: CASSLSGQGNTDTQYF.

This clone was counted only a few times. V usage is TRBV4-1 and J usage is TRBJ2-7; tentatively, D is TRBD2 (6 bases). This CDR3 region has 14 residues. The ends were cut back, 4 bases at V and 3 bases at J, with 13 bases in the middle. CDR1 MGHRA and CDR2 YSYEKL come from the germline V gene. The CDR3: CASSLGLTGYEQYF. CDR3 in DNA: TGCGCCAGCAGCCTGGGACTCACAGGCTACGAGCAGTACTTC.

The gene calls are TRBV9 and TRBJ2-1, with 7 nucleotides matching TRBD1. J lost 6 bases, V lost 0 bases, and 6 bases had no gene match. The CDR3 extends over 15 amino acids. Germline V gives CDR1 SGDLS, CDR2 YYNGEE. The CDR3 loop is CASSVDGNRGNEQFF. Here the CDR3 DNA reads TGTGCCAGCAGCGTAGATGGAAACAGGGGCAATGAGCAGTTCTTC.

The chain recombines TRBV7-3 with TRBJ1-1, with D uncertain. This CDR3 is built from 14 residues. CDR1 and CDR2 from the germline V gene are SGHTA and FQGTGA. V shed 2 bases and J shed 1 base, with 8 bases lying between them. DNA for the CDR3: TGTGCCAGCAGCTTACAGGTGGGGAACACTGAAGCTTTCTTT. It yields the protein CASSLQVGNTEAFF.

The chain uses TRBV15 and TRBJ2-1, with a weak D call TRBD1 (5 bases). The CDR3 is 15 amino acids. Trimming left V 0 bases short and J 4 bases short, with 10 bases between. Germline V gene lookup returns CDR1 LNHNV and CDR2 YYDKDF (reference sequence). The CDR3 nucleotides are TGTGCCACCAGCAGAGAAACAGGTCTATACAATGAGCAGTTCTTC. Translation: CATSRETGLYNEQFF. Variable domain in full (rest from reference TRBV15 and TRBJ2-1): DAMVIQNPRYQVTQFGKPVTLSCSQTLNHNVMYWYQQKSSQAPKLLFHYYDKDFNNEADTPDNFQSRRPNTSFCFLDIRSPGLGDTAMYLCATSRETGLYNEQFFGPGTRLTVL.

J is TRBJ2-6 and V is TRBV7-8; 11 bases align to TRBD2. CDR1 SGHVS and CDR2 FQNEAQ come from the germline V gene. CDR3 size: 19 residues. V shed 1 base, J shed 1 base, and the junction held 6 bases outside the gene matches. CDR3 sequence: CASSLEASGGLSGANVLTF. The CDR3 coding sequence is TGTGCCAGCAGCTTAGAGGCTAGCGGGGGGTTATCTGGGGCCAACGTCCTGACTTTC.

A word on this clone: Other nucleotide sequences in the sample specify the same CDR3. The V and J genes are TRBV7-3 and TRBJ1-1; no clear D gene. CDR3 length: 13 residues. Trimming took off 2 bases at V and 1 base at J, with 5 bases between the two ends. The germline V gene has CDR1 SGHTA and CDR2 FQGTGA. The CDR3 DNA is TGTGCCAGCAGCTTATCGGCGAACACTGAAGCTTTCTTT. Protein: CASSLSANTEAFF.

J is TRBJ2-6 and V is TRBV27; D gene ambiguous. Germline V gives CDR1 MNHEY, CDR2 SMNVEV (reference sequence). V shed 2 bases and J shed 4 bases, with 3 bases lying between them. CDR3 length: 13 amino acids. For the CDR3, the DNA is TGTGCCAGCAGTTTACAAGGGGCCAACGTCCTGACTTTC. Translating it yields CASSLQGANVLTF.

V and J are TRBV6-5 and TRBJ1-1; 8 bases match TRBD1. V was pared by 2 bases and J by 2 bases, with 7 bases of the junction left unmatched. Germline CDR1 MNHEY, CDR2 SVGAGI. This CDR3 is built from 16 residues. The CDR3 DNA sequence: TGTGCCAGCAGTTACCTCCCGACAGGGGAAAACACTGAAGCTTTCTTT. Its translation is CASSYLPTGENTEAFF.

This clone appeared a single time. The chain employs TRBV19 and TRBJ1-2, with no clear D. The germline V gene has CDR1 LNHDA and CDR2 SQIVND (reference sequence). The CDR3 spans 13 residues. V lost 7 bases to trimming and J lost 4 bases, with 13 bases between them. The CDR3 protein is CASNSGIVYGYTF. In nucleotides, the CDR3 is TGTGCCAGTAACAGCGGTATCGTCTATGGCTACACCTTC.

The chain has TRBV7-8 and TRBJ1-5; TRBD1 is a possible D gene (6 bases). This CDR3 region has 17 residues. Germline V CDR1 and CDR2: SGHVS, FQNEAQ. The ends were cut back, 1 base at V and 4 bases at J, with 17 bases in the middle. The CDR3 loop is CASSLESGGQRNQPQHF. The CDR3 region has the DNA TGTGCCAGCAGCTTAGAGTCAGGCGGACAGAGGAATCAGCCCCAGCATTTT.

The chain links TRBV7-9 to TRBJ1-4; D unresolved. The V gene's germline CDR1 is SEHNR and CDR2 FQNEAQ (reference sequence). The CDR3 runs to 13 residues. Trimming shortened V by 6 bases and J by 2 bases, and 7 bases separated the two germline ends. CDR3 protein: CASSPRTNEKLFF. The CDR3 region has the DNA TGTGCCAGCAGTCCCAGGACTAATGAAAAACTGTTTTTT.

The V gene is TRBV15, the J gene TRBJ2-3; TRBD2 is a possible D gene (5 bases). Germline V gene lookup returns CDR1 LNHNV and CDR2 YYDKDF (reference sequence). Trimming removed 3 bases at V and 2 bases at J, with 15 bases between. There are 16 residues in the CDR3. CDR3 in amino acids: CATSSPREQLTDTQYF. Here the CDR3 DNA reads TGTGCCACCAGCAGCCCTCGGGAACAGCTCACAGATACGCAGTATTTT. The entire variable domain, with the rest obtained from reference TRBV15 and TRBJ2-3, is as follows: DAMVIQNPRYQVTQFGKPVTLSCSQTLNHNVMYWYQQKSSQAPKLLFHYYDKDFNNEADTPDNFQSRRPNTSFCFLDIRSPGLGDTAMYLCATSSPREQLTDTQYFGPGTRLTVL.

The V gene is TRBV5-6, the J gene TRBJ2-5, with D tentatively TRBD1 (5 bases). V was trimmed by 4 bases and J by 3 bases, leaving 16 bases between them. The CDR3 has 15 amino acids. Germline CDR1 is SGHDT and CDR2 is YYEEEE. The CDR3 sequence is CASSMKGHLKETQYF. CDR3 sequence (DNA): TGTGCCAGCAGCATGAAAGGACACTTGAAAGAGACCCAGTACTTC.

This rearrangement joins TRBV5-4 to TRBJ1-2; 9 nucleotides match TRBD1. Germline CDR1 is SGHNT and CDR2 is YYREEE (reference sequence). The CDR3 is 13 residues long. The J segment lost 8 bases and the V segment lost 9 bases, leaving 11 bases of the junction unmatched. The CDR3 DNA follows: TGTGCCACCCGGGCACAGGGGGCGCGGGGCTACACCTTC. Amino acids: CATRAQGARGYTF.

The rearrangement links TRBV12-1 to TRBJ1-5. TRBV12-1 is deemed a pseudogene. This CDR3 region has 14 residues. The DNA for the CDR3 is TGTGCCAGCAGCTTTGGGGGAAGCAATCAGCCCCAGCATTTT. Residues: CASSFGGSNQPQHF.

V is TRBV10-1 and J is TRBJ2-1, with D possibly matching TRBD1 (6 bases). Germline values: CDR1 WNHNN, CDR2 SYGVQD (reference sequence). Trimming removed 0 bases at V and 7 bases at J, with 19 bases between. CDR3 length: 17 amino acids. CDR3 region: CASSESIGGTLGNEQFF. CDR3 coding DNA: TGCGCCAGCAGTGAGTCGATAGGGGGTACGCTAGGGAATGAGCAGTTCTTC.

This clone was picked up a small number of times. The chain couples TRBV5-5 to TRBJ2-7; D uncertain. Trimming pared 0 bases from V and 4 bases from J, leaving 14 bases between. From germline, CDR1 is SGHKS and CDR2 YYEKEE (reference sequence). The CDR3 totals 15 residues. CDR3 coding DNA: TGTGCCAGCAGCTTGGGAGTTCACTCCGATTACGAGCAGTACTTC. Amino acids: CASSLGVHSDYEQYF.

The chain links TRBV4-1 to TRBJ2-7; 8 positions agree with TRBD1. This CDR3 comprises 17 residues. In germline, CDR1 is MGHRA, CDR2 YSYEKL. J gave up 5 bases and V 4 bases, and 16 bases lay outside the gene matches. CDR3 nucleotide sequence: TGCGCCAGCAGCCTTGACGGAAACAGGGGGATTCGGCACGAGCAGTACTTC. Its protein product is CASSLDGNRGIRHEQYF.

The chain links TRBV4-2 to TRBJ2-7, with D unclear. The V gene's germline CDR1 is LGHNA and CDR2 YNFKEQ. The CDR3 loop spans 15 amino acids. The V end lost 1 base, the J end lost 0 bases, and 10 bases lay between the germline ends. DNA for the CDR3: TGTGCCAGCAGCCAAGCGAGGCCCTCCTCCTACGAGCAGTACTTC. Protein sequence: CASSQARPSSYEQYF.

The chain carries TRBV7-3 and TRBJ2-1; 9 bases fit TRBD1. The CDR3 length is 15 residues. The germline gives CDR1 SGHTA, CDR2 FQGTGA. Losses at the gene ends were 3 bases for V and 5 bases for J; bases not matched to a gene: 5. This chain's CDR3 is CASSLGQGGNNEQFF. In nucleotides, the CDR3 is TGTGCCAGCAGCTTGGGACAGGGCGGAAACAATGAGCAGTTCTTC.

This sequence joins TRBV5-1 and TRBJ2-2, with D possibly TRBD1 on 6 matching bases. Germline values: CDR1 SGHRS, CDR2 YFSETQ. The V end was cut by 9 bases, the J end by 5 bases, with 17 bases between. There are 14 residues in the CDR3. The CDR3 bases are TGCGCCACCAAGGTACAGGGCGAAACCGGGGAGCTGTTTTTT. Amino acid sequence: CATKVQGETGELFF.

This clone was seen only once. This chain links TRBV6-5 with TRBJ2-5; D call uncertain. V gave up 6 bases and J gave up 0 bases, with 11 bases separating them. Germline CDR1 and CDR2: MNHEY and SVGAGI. This CDR3 spans 14 amino acids. The CDR3 DNA follows: TGTGCCAGCAGCTCTACCAGGTACCAAGAGACCCAGTACTTC. Its translation is CASSSTRYQETQYF.

The chain recombines TRBV19 with TRBJ2-2; no clear D gene. The CDR3 is made up of 15 amino acids. Germline CDR1 is LNHDA and CDR2 is SQIVND (reference sequence). The V and J ends lost 3 bases and 6 bases respectively, with 14 bases between them. The CDR3 DNA follows: TGTGCCAGTAGTATTCTCGGACGTCTTGCCGGGGAGCTGTTTTTT. The encoded protein is CASSILGRLAGELFF.

J is TRBJ1-5 and V is TRBV19; 7 positions match TRBD1. Germline V gene data show CDR1 as LNHDA and CDR2 as SQIVND (reference sequence). Trimming at V came to 6 bases and at J to 6 bases, leaving 17 bases not matched to a gene. The CDR3 sequence is 17 residues long. Here the CDR3 DNA reads TGTGCCAGTAGCACCCCCGAAGAGCCGGGACAGAGTCAGCCCCAGCATTTT. Translating it yields CASSTPEEPGQSQPQHF.

This sequence joins TRBV7-9 and TRBJ2-1, with unresolved D. Germline values: CDR1 SEHNR, CDR2 FQNEAQ (reference sequence). The V end was cut by 5 bases, the J end by 9 bases, with 11 bases between. This CDR3 contains 12 residues. The CDR3 region has the DNA TGTGCCAGCAGCCCGGCATTGAGTGAGCAGTTCTTC. This gives the protein CASSPALSEQFF.